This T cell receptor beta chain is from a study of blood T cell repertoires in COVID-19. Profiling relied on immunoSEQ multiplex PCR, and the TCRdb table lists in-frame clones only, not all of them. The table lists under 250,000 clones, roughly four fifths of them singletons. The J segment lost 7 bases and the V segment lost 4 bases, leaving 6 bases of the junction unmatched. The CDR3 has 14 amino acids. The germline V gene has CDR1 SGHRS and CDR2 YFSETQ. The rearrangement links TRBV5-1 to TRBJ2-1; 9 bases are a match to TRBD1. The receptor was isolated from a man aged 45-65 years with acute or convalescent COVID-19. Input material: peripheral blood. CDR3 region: CASSPGTGKNEQFF. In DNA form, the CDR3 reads TGCGCCAGCAGCCCCGGGACAGGGAAGAATGAGCAGTTCTTC. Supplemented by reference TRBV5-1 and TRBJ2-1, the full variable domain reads KAGVTQTPRYLIKTRGQQVTLSCSPISGHRSVSWYQQTPGQGLQFLFEYFSETQRNKGNFPGRFSGRQFSNSRSEMNVSTLELGDSALYLCASSPGTGKNEQFFGPGTRLTVL.